This T cell receptor (beta chain) came from a study of CD8 T cells in ankylosing spondylitis. One entry per CDR3 protein, called by TCRdb with MiXCR from the 5' RACE reads. The top ten hold about 7.8% of the sample, which has tens of thousands of distinct CDR3 sequences, 2.5% seen once. The sample holds many counts of this clonotype. Its specificity is not known. Points from the study as a whole: Reports say disease-linked clones showed up significantly more in matched ankylosing spondylitis synovial fluid. Reports of some motif variants in reactive arthritis synovial fluid and blood predate this one. A motif in TCR beta, a set of seven to nine highly homologous variants, appeared characteristic of ankylosing spondylitis blood.

This CDR3 spans 17 amino acids. After removal of 1 base from V and 6 bases from J, the junction contained 10 bases not matched to a gene. Germline assignment: CDR1 SGDLS and CDR2 YYNGEE. The gene calls are TRBV9 and TRBJ2-2; 9 bases match TRBD2. This TCR was recovered from a female donor with ankylosing spondylitis or in good health (not recorded which). The sequenced material came from blood, either unsorted or a sorted T cell fraction (not recorded which). CDR3 loop: CASSVLSGGTYPGELFF. The CDR3 region has the DNA TGTGCCAGCAGCGTACTTAGCGGGGGAACATACCCCGGGGAGCTGTTTTTT. The variable domain in full, completed from reference TRBV9 and TRBJ2-2, reads DSGVTQTPKHLITATGQRVTLRCSPRSGDLSVYWYQQSLDQGLQFLIQYYNGEERAKGNILERFSAQQFPDLHSELNLSSLELGDSALYFCASSVLSGGTYPGELFFGEGSRLTVL.